The 15 T cell receptor beta chains below were found in one sample sequenced in a study of PD-1 blockade in classical Hodgkin lymphoma. The time point was: newly diagnosed, previously untreated cHL patient sample. Magnetic negative selection purified CD4+ T cells from thawed PBMCs. Clones were read by immunoSEQ multiplex PCR, and TCRdb kept only the in-frame ones, dropping some. The sample consists of tens of thousands of clones, 90% of them appearing once. The specimen was CD4+ T cells from blood. The receptors here all came from a human donor with classical Hodgkin lymphoma.

This chain links TRBV28 with TRBJ1-3; D ambiguous. This CDR3 has 14 residues. Germline CDR1 reads MDHEN; CDR2 reads SYDVKM. V was trimmed by 6 bases and J by 3 bases, leaving 12 bases between them. CDR3 sequence: CASSHPGYGNTIYF. For the CDR3, the DNA is TGTGCCAGCAGCCACCCGGGTTATGGAAACACCATATATTTT.

The rearrangement uses TRBV5-4 and TRBJ2-5; tentatively, D is TRBD2 (5 bases). V was shortened by 1 base and J by 1 base, with 8 bases between the two germline ends. This CDR3 is 14 amino acids long. The V gene's germline CDR1 is SGHNT and CDR2 YYREEE (reference sequence). The CDR3 spells CASSLQAVQETQYF. CDR3 DNA sequence: TGTGCCAGCAGCTTGCAAGCGGTCCAAGAGACCCAGTACTTC.

The J gene is TRBJ2-1, the V gene TRBV10-3; TRBD1 might be the D (6 bases). Trimming took 2 bases from V and 9 from J, leaving 14 bases between them. The CDR3 consists of 14 residues. Germline V lookup: CDR1 ENHRY, CDR2 SYGVKD. The CDR3 DNA reads TGTGCCATCAGTGAGCCGCGACAAGGGGGTGAGCAGTTCTTC. Translated: CAISEPRQGGEQFF.

The V call is TRBV6-5, the J call TRBJ2-7, with TRBD2 matching over 12 bases. Germline V gene sequence: CDR1 MNHEY, CDR2 SVGAGI. CDR3 length: 13 amino acids. The junction had 5 bases not matched to a gene; V was cut back by 8 bases and J by 6 bases. CDR3 amino acids: CASGTSGRFEQYF. The CDR3 bases are TGTGCCAGCGGAACTAGCGGGAGGTTCGAGCAGTACTTC.

This clone was counted between two and nine times. A junction boundary mismatches the germline segment, possibly from a read error. The V and J genes are TRBV18 and TRBJ2-1; 7 nucleotides agree with TRBD2. The CDR3 is made up of 16 amino acids. Germline V gene data show CDR1 as KGHSH and CDR2 as LQKENI. CDR3 bases: TGTGCCAGCTCGCCACGATTGGGGGGGTCCTACAATGAGCAGTTCTTC. Its translation: CASSPRLGGSYNEQFF.

V is TRBV6-1 and J is TRBJ2-1, with TRBD2 identical over 10 bases. This CDR3 comprises 16 residues. V lost 4 bases to trimming and J lost 0 bases; unmatched junction nucleotides: 3. Per germline, CDR1 MNHNS and CDR2 SASEGT. The CDR3 protein is CASSATSGYSYNEQFF. CDR3 bases: TGTGCCAGCAGTGCGACTAGCGGGTACTCCTACAATGAGCAGTTCTTC.

The J gene is TRBJ1-5, the V gene TRBV10-3, with D unresolved. V was shortened by 10 bases and J by 1 base, with 23 bases between the two germline ends. The germline V gene encodes CDR1 ENHRY and CDR2 SYGVKD. This CDR3 has 17 residues. The CDR3 sequence: CATPFRYVRTSNQPQHF. The CDR3 bases are TGTGCCACCCCCTTCCGTTATGTTCGCACGAGCAATCAGCCCCAGCATTTT.

This sequence joins TRBV11-2 and TRBJ2-2; possible D gene TRBD2, 6 bases. V lost 4 bases, J lost 4 bases, and 13 bases lay in between. The germline gives CDR1 SGHAT, CDR2 FQNNGV. The CDR3 has 15 amino acids. This chain's CDR3 is CASSWDFSVTGELFF. In nucleotides, the CDR3 is TGTGCCAGCAGCTGGGACTTTAGCGTCACCGGGGAGCTGTTTTTT. The whole variable domain, filled in from reference TRBV11-2 and TRBJ2-2, reads EAGVAQSPRYKIIEKRQSVAFWCNPISGHATLYWYQQILGQGPKLLIQFQNNGVVDDSQLPKDRFSAERLKGVDSTLKIQPAKLEDSAVYLCASSWDFSVTGELFFGEGSRLTVL.

The gene calls are TRBV2 and TRBJ2-1; TRBD2 aligns across 10 bases. Per the germline V gene, CDR1 is SNHLY and CDR2 is FYNNEI. The ends lost 4 bases at V and 10 bases at J; junction bases unmatched: 10. The CDR3 has 15 residues. Here the CDR3 DNA reads TGTGCCAGCAGTGGCCTAGCGGGAGAAGGAGAGGAGCAGTTCTTC. It yields the protein CASSGLAGEGEEQFF.

This CDR3 is CASSSRGYEQYF. The CDR3, as DNA: TGTGCCAGTAGTAGTCGTGGCTACGAGCAGTACTTC. The chain couples TRBV19 to TRBJ2-7; no definite D call. Trimming took 4 bases from V and 3 from J, leaving 7 bases between them. This CDR3 is built from 12 residues. The V gene's germline CDR1 is LNHDA and CDR2 SQIVND (reference sequence).

V gene TRBV18 combines with J gene TRBJ1-1; 9 bases align to TRBD1. In germline, CDR1 is KGHSH, CDR2 LQKENI. V trimming: 5 bases; J trimming: 3 bases; junction bases outside the gene matches: 10. The CDR3 runs 16 residues. The CDR3 sequence is CASSSTGGDYDTEAFF. CDR3 sequence (DNA): TGTGCCAGCTCATCTACAGGGGGCGATTATGACACTGAAGCTTTCTTT.

The chain combines TRBV5-4 with TRBJ1-1; 7 bases agree with TRBD1. Germline V lookup: CDR1 SGHNT, CDR2 YYREEE (reference sequence). The CDR3 loop spans 14 amino acids. V shed 4 bases, J shed 1 base, and the junction held 4 bases outside the gene matches. This CDR3 is CASSADRTNTEAFF. DNA for the CDR3: TGTGCCAGCAGCGCGGACAGGACGAACACTGAAGCTTTCTTT.

This chain links TRBV27 with TRBJ2-3; 9 bases are a match to TRBD2. Trimming cost V 1 base and J 6 bases; bases outside gene matches: 11. CDR1 and CDR2 from the germline V gene are MNHEY and SMNVEV (reference sequence). CDR3 size: 17 residues. The CDR3 region is CASSLFPSGTPPDTQYF. CDR3 coding DNA: TGTGCCAGCAGTTTATTCCCTAGCGGGACCCCCCCGGATACGCAGTATTTT.

As to this clone: The same CDR3 is also encoded by other DNA sequences in this sample. V usage is TRBV2 and J usage is TRBJ2-3; possibly TRBD2 for D (7 bases). V gave up 4 bases and J gave up 6 bases, with 11 bases separating them. In germline, CDR1 is SNHLY, CDR2 FYNNEI. The CDR3 loop spans 13 amino acids. The CDR3 loop is CASSGGGADTQYF. CDR3 coding DNA: TGTGCCAGCAGTGGTGGGGGGGCGGATACGCAGTATTTT.

The chain couples TRBV5-6 to TRBJ2-5, with no clear D. The CDR3 runs to 15 residues. Trimming shortened V by 0 bases and J by 4 bases, and 13 bases separated the two germline ends. Germline-derived CDR1 and CDR2 are SGHDT and YYEEEE. The CDR3 nucleotides read TGTGCCAGCAGCTTGGGAACCTTTCCTGGAGAGACCCAGTACTTC. It is translated as CASSLGTFPGETQYF.